Included here is one T cell receptor beta chain sequence, with context. This CDR3 has 14 residues. The V end lost 5 bases, the J end lost 12 bases, and 22 bases lay between the germline ends. Germline-derived CDR1 and CDR2 are SGHTA and FQGNSA. Use of 60 Vbeta and 13 Jbeta primers characterized the PCR. The protocol was immunoSEQ multiplex PCR, while the TCRdb copy is restricted to in-frame clones and leaves out a portion. The repertoire holds tens of thousands of clones, with approximately 71% as singletons. This record belongs to a study of cytomegalovirus exposure and HLA in healthy donors. This rearrangement joins TRBV7-2 to TRBJ2-5; the D gene is possibly TRBD2 (5 bases). Specimen: PBMCs. This sequence originates from a woman aged 25 to 39 in good health and CMV-seronegative. The chain's CDR3 is CASSQPPRASTKYF. The CDR3 DNA reads TGTGCCAGCAGCCAACCCCCGCGGGCCTCGACAAAGTACTTC. The variable domain in full, completed from reference TRBV7-2 and TRBJ2-5, reads GAGVSQSPSNKVTEKGKDVELRCDPISGHTALYWYRQSLGQGLEFLIYFQGNSAPDKSGLPSDRFSAERTGGSVSTLTIQRTQQEDSAVYLCASSQPPRASTKYFGPGTRLLVL.